The source of this TCR beta chain is a study of blood T cells in healthy people across ages. For the second PCR, which ran for about 6 to 12 cycles, a sample-barcoded 5' primer and a J-beta primer mix were used. A template-switch adaptor with 12 random nucleotides tagged each cDNA molecule. Each CDR3 protein gets one entry after TCRdb re-called the 5' RACE reads with MiXCR. The table lists around 1.5 million distinct CDR3 sequences, approximately 60% of them singletons, with over 5.5% in the top ten. Regarding this clonotype: Its antigen is not identified.

Notes on the study in general: It was not possible, with unsorted PBMCs, to conclusively compare naive and antigen-experienced cells. Aged donors had fewer naive CD4+ cells and lower diversity than long-lived donors. Higher naive T cell percentage went strongly together with higher TCR beta diversity.

Germline CDR1 MGHRA, CDR2 YSYEKL. This CDR3 contains 14 residues. Trimming took 7 bases from V and 0 from J, leaving 12 bases between them. This sequence was found in a man younger than 35 in good health. Sequenced input: blood. V and J are TRBV4-1 and TRBJ2-5; weak D call: TRBD2 (6 bases). The CDR3 protein is CASKEGQNQETQYF. Written as DNA, the CDR3 is TGCGCCAGCAAGGAGGGGCAGAACCAAGAGACCCAGTACTTC.